Following are 7 T cell receptor beta chains from one sample sequenced in a study of cytomegalovirus exposure and HLA in healthy donors. This table comes from immunoSEQ multiplex PCR, and its TCRdb copy is limited to in-frame clones, with some not included. The sample carries approximately 180,000 clones, more than 75% recorded once. The sequenced material came from PBMCs. Receptors originate from a man aged 18-30 years in good health and CMV-seropositive.

J is TRBJ2-1 and V is TRBV4-3, with 9 bases lining up with TRBD2. CDR1 is LGHNA, CDR2 YSLEER, per germline. Trimming at V came to 4 bases and at J to 11 bases, leaving 12 bases not matched to a gene. The CDR3 has 15 residues. This chain's CDR3 is CASSPNEAGGRQQFF. Written as DNA, the CDR3 is TGCGCCAGCAGCCCTAATGAAGCGGGAGGCCGCCAGCAGTTCTTC.

V gene TRBV19 combines with J gene TRBJ2-3, with a tentative D call TRBD1 (6 bases). CDR3 size: 16 residues. Germline V gene sequence: CDR1 LNHDA, CDR2 SQIVND (reference sequence). V dropped 8 bases and J dropped 0 bases, with 18 bases sitting between them. Written as DNA, the CDR3 is TGTGCCAGTCAAAAGCTCGGACAGTTTAGCACAGATACGCAGTATTTT. Residues: CASQKLGQFSTDTQYF.

The chain has TRBV15 and TRBJ1-4, with no clear D. The CDR3 is 13 residues long. Germline lookup yields CDR1 LNHNV and CDR2 YYDKDF (reference sequence). Trimming pared 6 bases from V and 0 bases from J, leaving 5 bases between. CDR3 region: CATSQATNEKLFF. The CDR3 DNA sequence: TGTGCCACCAGTCAGGCAACTAATGAAAAACTGTTTTTT. The full variable domain, in which reference TRBV15 and TRBJ1-4 provide the parts outside the CDR3, is DAMVIQNPRYQVTQFGKPVTLSCSQTLNHNVMYWYQQKSSQAPKLLFHYYDKDFNNEADTPDNFQSRRPNTSFCFLDIRSPGLGDTAMYLCATSQATNEKLFFGSGTQLSVL.

In its sample, this clone was seen once. This chain uses TRBV4-1 with TRBJ2-5; 13 positions match TRBD2. CDR3 size: 17 residues. The trim removed 1 base at V and 5 bases at J, leaving 7 bases unmatched. CDR1 is MGHRA and CDR2 is YSYEKL in the germline V gene. This CDR3 reads CASSQGLAGGFGETQYF. Written as DNA, the CDR3 is TGCGCCAGCAGCCAAGGACTAGCGGGGGGTTTTGGCGAGACCCAGTACTTC.

The rearrangement uses TRBV5-1 and TRBJ2-3; TRBD2 matches at 10 bases. Trimming took 3 bases from V and 6 from J; bases not matched to a gene: 4. The CDR3 is 14 residues long. Looked up from germline, CDR1 is SGHRS and CDR2 is YFSETQ. The CDR3 reads CASSSGLATDTQYF. Written as DNA, the CDR3 is TGCGCCAGCAGCTCGGGACTAGCGACGGATACGCAGTATTTT.

The gene calls are TRBV19 and TRBJ1-5; 9 bases agree with TRBD1. Germline V lookup: CDR1 LNHDA, CDR2 SQIVND (reference sequence). V lost 4 bases, J lost 2 bases, and 0 bases stayed unmatched. The CDR3 loop spans 14 amino acids. For the CDR3, the DNA is TGTGCCAGTAGTAGACAGGGGGGCAATCAGCCCCAGCATTTT. This encodes CASSRQGGNQPQHF.

This clone was counted a few times. CDR3 residues: CASSPGQGNEKLFF. The CDR3, as DNA: TGTGCCAGCTCACCGGGACAGGGGAATGAAAAACTGTTTTTT. The chain is built from TRBV18 and TRBJ1-4, with TRBD1 identical over 10 bases. Germline V gives CDR1 KGHSH, CDR2 LQKENI. The V segment lost 3 bases and the J segment 5 bases; nucleotides outside the gene matches: 0. The CDR3 runs 14 residues. The variable domain in full, with the rest retrieved from reference TRBV18 and TRBJ1-4, is NAGVMQNPRHLVRRRGQEARLRCSPMKGHSHVYWYRQLPEEGLKFMVYLQKENIIDESGMPKERFSAEFPKEGPSILRIQQVVRGDSAAYFCASSPGQGNEKLFFGSGTQLSVL.